This entry is about one T cell receptor beta chain. Sequencing was performed with immunoSEQ multiplex PCR; in TCRdb, only in-frame clones are kept and a portion is missing. This sample has tens of thousands of clones, with about 78% found just once. These data come from a study of memory CD4+ T cells and cytomegalovirus serostatus. Single viable CD3+CD4+CD8-CD45RO+ cells were sorted as the memory CD4+ T cells. CDR1 SNHLY and CDR2 FYNNEI come from the germline V gene. The V gene lost 6 bases and the J gene lost 5 bases, with 11 bases spanning the gap. The CDR3 contains 13 residues. This TCR came from an adult in good health and CMV-seronegative. The J gene is TRBJ1-5, the V gene TRBV2; D is ambiguous. Sequenced: memory CD4+ T cells from blood. CDR3 nucleotides: TGTGCCAGCAGCACAGACCTTTATCAGCCCCAGCATTTT. Translation gives CASSTDLYQPQHF. The full variable domain, in which reference TRBV2 and TRBJ1-5 provide the parts outside the CDR3, is EPEVTQTPSHQVTQMGQEVILRCVPISNHLYFYWYRQILGQKVEFLVSFYNNEISEKSEIFDDQFSVERPDGSNFTLKIRSTKLEDSAMYFCASSTDLYQPQHFGDGTRLSIL.